These 24 T cell receptor beta chains were sequenced from one sample in a study of blood T cell repertoires in COVID-19. Using immunoSEQ multiplex PCR, the repertoire was profiled, and TCRdb retains in-frame clones only, with some absent. The table has fewer than 200,000 clones, approximately 85% seen once. The material sequenced was peripheral blood. These receptors were obtained from a man aged 35 to 55 with acute or convalescent COVID-19.

The chain has TRBV7-2 and TRBJ2-1, with 11 nucleotides matching TRBD2. The CDR3 is 16 amino acids. Germline V gene lookup returns CDR1 SGHTA and CDR2 FQGNSA. The junction had 10 bases not matched to a gene; V was cut back by 8 bases and J by 4 bases. CDR3 amino acids: CASGGTLAGGYNEQFF. The CDR3 bases are TGTGCCAGCGGCGGAACATTAGCGGGGGGGTACAATGAGCAGTTCTTC.

This chain joins TRBV4-2 and TRBJ1-6, with D possibly TRBD1 on 5 matching bases. The germline V and J ends were trimmed by 0 bases and 0 bases, with 9 bases remaining between them. The CDR3 spans 17 residues. The germline V gene encodes CDR1 LGHNA and CDR2 YNFKEQ. The CDR3 DNA reads TGTGCCAGCAGCCAAGAGACAGTTAGCTCCTATAATTCACCCCTCCACTTT. Residues: CASSQETVSSYNSPLHF.

This clone was seen a handful of times. Other DNA sequences in the same sample also yield this CDR3. This chain joins TRBV25-1 and TRBJ1-1; unclear D gene. The germline V and J ends were trimmed by 7 bases and 1 base, with 4 bases remaining between them. Germline-derived CDR1 and CDR2 are MGHDK and SYGVNS. This CDR3 spans 11 amino acids. DNA for the CDR3: TGTGCCAGCACTTGGAACACTGAAGCTTTCTTT. It is translated as CASTWNTEAFF.

This clone came up once. The rearrangement joins TRBV4-1 to TRBJ1-2; D is undetermined. The V gene lost 4 bases and the J gene lost 6 bases, with 27 bases spanning the gap. The CDR3 runs to 18 residues. The germline gives CDR1 MGHRA, CDR2 YSYEKL. The CDR3 nucleotides read TGCGCCAGCAGCCGAGCTGCTATACTGCCTATCTTCGCCAATGGCTACACCTTC. Its translation: CASSRAAILPIFANGYTF.

This chain uses TRBV4-3 with TRBJ1-1; TRBD1 might be the D (6 bases). The length of the CDR3 is 15 residues. Germline CDR1 is LGHNA and CDR2 is YSLEER. The ends were cut back, 3 bases at V and 7 bases at J, with 18 bases in the middle. CDR3 nucleotide sequence: TGCGCCAGCAGCCAGACCGACAGGTGGGTGAGTGAAGCTTTCTTT. This sequence encodes CASSQTDRWVSEAFF.

The J gene is TRBJ2-7, the V gene TRBV9, with D possibly matching TRBD2 (7 bases). The CDR3 totals 16 residues. The V and J ends lost 0 bases and 0 bases respectively, with 13 bases between them. Germline lookup yields CDR1 SGDLS and CDR2 YYNGEE. CDR3 sequence (DNA): TGTGCCAGCAGCGTAGGGGGGGGCCTTAGCTCCTACGAGCAGTACTTC. It is translated as CASSVGGGLSSYEQYF.

The chain links TRBV10-1 to TRBJ2-1; 16 bases are a match to TRBD2. Trimming took 5 bases from V and 6 from J; bases not matched to a gene: 7. The CDR3 has 17 amino acids. Germline loops: CDR1 WNHNN, CDR2 SYGVQD (reference sequence). The chain's CDR3 is CASSPGTSGGAGNEQFF. The CDR3, as DNA: TGCGCCAGCAGTCCCGGGACTAGCGGGGGGGCTGGCAATGAGCAGTTCTTC.

The J gene is TRBJ2-3, the V gene TRBV6-5, with TRBD2 matching over 9 bases. V was pared by 6 bases and J by 1 base, with 2 bases of the junction left unmatched. The germline V gene encodes CDR1 MNHEY and CDR2 SVGAGI. The CDR3 is 14 residues long. Here the CDR3 DNA reads TGTGCCAGCAGGCGGGGGGGCGGCACAGATACGCAGTATTTT. Protein product: CASRRGGGTDTQYF.

CDR3: CASSYSSTVDTEAFF. The CDR3 region has the DNA TGTGCCAGCAGTTACTCGTCTACGGTGGACACTGAAGCTTTCTTT. The chain uses TRBV6-6 and TRBJ1-1; D not certain. Germline V gene lookup returns CDR1 MNHNY and CDR2 SVGAGI (reference sequence). Trimming removed 0 bases at V and 3 bases at J, with 11 bases between. The CDR3 is 15 residues long.

Regarding this clone: The junction differs from germline at one of its ends, possibly a read error. The V call is TRBV11-2, the J call TRBJ1-2, with D tentatively TRBD1 (5 bases). Germline V gives CDR1 SGHAT, CDR2 FQNNGV. CDR3 length equals 14 residues. The CDR3 nucleotides are TGTGCCAGCAGCAACCGACAGTCTCCCGAGAATACAGCCTTC. Residues: CASSNRQSPENTAF.

V usage is TRBV6-6 and J usage is TRBJ2-3; weak D call: TRBD2 (6 bases). CDR3 length equals 16 residues. CDR1 is MNHNY, CDR2 SVGAGI, per germline (reference sequence). V was shortened by 6 bases and J by 0 bases, with 16 bases between the two germline ends. The CDR3 sequence: CASSPGVGPSTDTQYF. CDR3 nucleotides: TGTGCCAGCAGCCCGGGGGTGGGCCCTAGCACAGATACGCAGTATTTT.

The chain couples TRBV5-4 to TRBJ1-1; the match to TRBD1 covers 8 bases. The germline V gene encodes CDR1 SGHNT and CDR2 YYREEE (reference sequence). V dropped 3 bases and J dropped 11; count of bases not matched to a gene: 12. This CDR3 is built from 14 residues. The CDR3: CASSSTVGDRPAFF. The CDR3 bases are TGTGCCAGCAGCTCCACTGTGGGGGACAGGCCGGCTTTCTTT. The variable domain in full, completed from reference TRBV5-4 and TRBJ1-1, reads ETGVTQSPTHLIKTRGQQVTLRCSSQSGHNTVSWYQQALGQGPQFIFQYYREEENGRGNFPPRFSGLQFPNYSSELNVNALELDDSALYLCASSSTVGDRPAFFGQGTRLTVV.

The V gene is TRBV7-5, the J gene TRBJ1-2. TRBV7-5 is labeled a pseudogene. The CDR3 length is 15 residues. As DNA, the CDR3 is TGTGCCAGAAGCTCGAACAAGCGTATTAACTATGGCTACACCTTC. Its protein is CARSSNKRINYGYTF.

This clone showed up just once. The V and J genes are TRBV29-1 and TRBJ2-3; 7 bases line up with TRBD2. CDR1 is SQVTM, CDR2 ANQGSEA, per germline. This CDR3 contains 13 residues. Trimming cost V 6 bases and J 4 bases; bases outside gene matches: 7. The CDR3 protein is CSVKGLVSDTQYF. DNA for the CDR3: TGCAGCGTCAAAGGACTAGTATCAGATACGCAGTATTTT.

The chain employs TRBV2 and TRBJ1-2; the D is unclear. The germline V and J ends were trimmed by 8 bases and 4 bases, with 20 bases remaining between them. Germline CDR1 is SNHLY and CDR2 is FYNNEI. CDR3 length: 15 residues. CDR3: CASGVHPTTLYGYTF. The CDR3 DNA sequence: TGTGCCAGCGGAGTCCATCCTACAACCCTCTATGGCTACACCTTC.

As regards this clone: The sample contains more than one DNA sequence encoding this CDR3. The chain combines TRBV14 with TRBJ1-2; D gene uncertain. This CDR3 comprises 12 residues. Deletions cut 4 bases from V and 4 bases from J, with 7 bases between. Looked up from germline, CDR1 is SGHDN and CDR2 is FVKESK. CDR3 nucleotide sequence: TGTGCCAGCAGCCCGTCCTCCTATGGCTACACCTTC. It translates to CASSPSSYGYTF.

The rearrangement uses TRBV18 and TRBJ1-1, with 12 nucleotides matching TRBD1. The V and J ends lost 3 bases and 7 bases, in that order; junction bases with no gene match: 12. The CDR3 is 17 residues long. Germline V CDR1 and CDR2: KGHSH, LQKENI. Written as DNA, the CDR3 is TGTGCCAGCTCACCTATACGGGGACAGGGGGCAAGTATTGAAGCTTTCTTT. Amino acid sequence: CASSPIRGQGASIEAFF.

This chain joins TRBV25-1 and TRBJ2-5; TRBD2 is a possible D gene (6 bases). Between the trimmed V and J ends, which lost 2 bases and 5 bases, there was a span of 15 bases. Germline-derived CDR1 and CDR2 are MGHDK and SYGVNS. There are 15 residues in the CDR3. The CDR3 region has the DNA TGTGCCAGCAGTGAACCCCGGGGTGGGGGGGAGACCCAGTACTTC. Its protein is CASSEPRGGGETQYF.

The J gene is TRBJ1-2, the V gene TRBV7-8; 8 bases are shared with TRBD1. The CDR3 covers 17 residues. Germline values: CDR1 SGHVS, CDR2 FQNEAQ. V trimming: 3 bases; J trimming: 3 bases; junction bases outside the gene matches: 12. CDR3 DNA: TGTGCCAGCAGCTTTCGGACAGGGCTCTACCCCCACTATGGCTACACCTTC. Translation: CASSFRTGLYPHYGYTF.

This clone was seen a single time. The V gene is TRBV30, the J gene TRBJ1-1; 8 nucleotides align to TRBD1. V shed 6 bases and J 6 bases; nucleotides not matched to a gene: 6. This CDR3 region has 12 residues. Germline V gene lookup returns CDR1 GTSNPN and CDR2 SVGIG (reference sequence). The CDR3 DNA reads as TGTGCCTGCCACAGGGGGACGGCTGAAGCTTTCTTT. Translating gives CACHRGTAEAFF.

The V gene is TRBV24-1, the J gene TRBJ1-2; TRBD1 might be the D (6 bases). Germline V gene sequence: CDR1 KGHDR, CDR2 SFDVKD. Trimming left V 5 bases short and J 8 bases short, with 17 bases between. CDR3 size: 14 residues. CDR3 in amino acids: CATSAQGQLSGYTF. The CDR3, as DNA: TGTGCCACCAGTGCTCAAGGACAGCTTTCCGGCTACACCTTC.

The gene calls are TRBV6-1 and TRBJ1-2; D remains unclear. Trimming took 3 bases from V and 0 from J, leaving 8 bases between them. The CDR3 length is 14 residues. The V gene's germline CDR1 is MNHNS and CDR2 SASEGT. For the CDR3, the DNA is TGTGCCAGCAGTGACCAGAGGCCTAACTATGGCTACACCTTC. Protein: CASSDQRPNYGYTF.

The chain couples TRBV6-2 or TRBV6-3 to TRBJ2-7; D perhaps matches TRBD1 (6 bases). Germline V gene sequence: CDR1 MNHEY, CDR2 SVGEGT. The V end was cut by 6 bases, the J end by 3 bases, with 24 bases between. CDR3 length equals 17 residues. The CDR3 DNA reads TGTGCCAGCAGCCCCAGTGGGGGCAGTCCAACGCTCTACGAGCAGTACTTC. It translates to CASSPSGGSPTLYEQYF.

This clone has only a few counts. V and J are TRBV9 and TRBJ2-7; 7 nucleotides agree with TRBD1. Germline V lookup: CDR1 SGDLS, CDR2 YYNGEE. Trimming at V came to 0 bases and at J to 1 base, leaving 4 bases not matched to a gene. This CDR3 has 15 residues. The chain's CDR3 is CASSVEGRGSYEQYF. DNA of the CDR3: TGTGCCAGCAGCGTAGAGGGCAGGGGGTCCTACGAGCAGTACTTC.